The 9 T cell receptor beta chains in this list originate from one sample, sequenced in a study of vaccination and CD4 T cells after COVID-19. Which antigens these TCRs recognize remains unknown. With the Oncomine TCR Beta short-read assay, DNA from cultured CD4+ T cells was sequenced. Each CDR3 protein gets one entry after TCRdb re-called the PCR reads with MiXCR. Of about 5,400 distinct CDR3 sequences in the sample, 44% were seen once. Treatment in this sample: roughly 10-day PBMC culture with coronavirus spike peptide pools or control peptides (ViraFEST assay). Samples of CD4+ T cells were obtained from the unexposed donor before the COVID-19 pandemic (2011-2018). The source material was CD4+ T cells from blood, cultured in vitro. The source of these receptors is a human donor in good health.

J is TRBJ2-2 and V is TRBV10-1; D is possibly TRBD1 (5 bases). V was clipped by 8 bases and J by 3 bases, with 16 bases between them. Looked up from germline, CDR1 is WNHNN and CDR2 is SYGVQD (reference sequence). The CDR3 is 15 residues long. CDR3 in amino acids: CASSQGVEHTGELFF. Written as DNA, the CDR3 is TGCGCCAGCTCTCAGGGCGTGGAACACACCGGGGAGCTGTTTTTT.

This chain links TRBV30 with TRBJ1-2; no definite D call. CDR3 length: 11 residues. Germline CDR1 GTSNPN, CDR2 SVGIG (reference sequence). Trimming took 0 bases from V and 8 from J, leaving 7 bases between them. The CDR3 protein is CAWSVLGGYTF. Here the CDR3 DNA reads TGTGCCTGGAGTGTCCTGGGCGGCTACACCTTC.

CDR3 sequence: CASRGGLSSYEQYF. The DNA for the CDR3 is TGTGCCAGCAGGGGGGGGCTCAGCTCCTACGAGCAGTACTTC. The chain is built from TRBV25-1 and TRBJ2-7, with D possibly being TRBD2 (7 bases). CDR3 size: 14 residues. Germline CDR1 is MGHDK and CDR2 is SYGVNS. Trimming took 6 bases from V and 0 from J, leaving 12 bases between them.

This clonotype turned up a few times. The chain has TRBV27 and TRBJ2-6; 7 positions match TRBD1. The V segment lost 10 bases and the J segment 1 base; nucleotides outside the gene matches: 13. Germline loops: CDR1 MNHEY, CDR2 SMNVEV (reference sequence). This CDR3 has 17 residues. CDR3 sequence reads: CATSSGQVISGANVLTF. CDR3 coding DNA: TGTGCCACCTCCTCCGGACAGGTGATTTCTGGGGCCAACGTCCTGACTTTC.

This clonotype was seen a few times. CDR3 residues: CASSLGQGVSQPQHF. The DNA of the CDR3 is TGTGCCAGCAGTTTAGGGCAGGGGGTTTCTCAGCCCCAGCATTTT. The chain couples TRBV27 to TRBJ1-5; 7 nucleotides align to TRBD1. CDR3 length equals 15 residues. CDR1 MNHEY and CDR2 SMNVEV come from the germline V gene (reference sequence). V shed 2 bases, J shed 6 bases, and the junction held 7 bases outside the gene matches.

This clonotype came up a few times. The chain has TRBV5-1 and TRBJ1-1, with a tentative D call TRBD1 (5 bases). Trimming pared 4 bases from V and 0 bases from J, leaving 10 bases between. The CDR3 consists of 14 residues. Germline V gene lookup returns CDR1 SGHRS and CDR2 YFSETQ. CDR3 amino acids: CASSDQGLNTEAFF. The CDR3 region has the DNA TGCGCCAGCAGCGATCAGGGCCTGAACACTGAAGCTTTCTTT.

This clonotype was seen a handful of times. The chain uses TRBV7-9 and TRBJ1-1; D gene unclear. Trimming shortened V by 2 bases and J by 3 bases, and 10 bases separated the two germline ends. There are 14 residues in the CDR3. In germline, CDR1 is SEHNR, CDR2 FQNEAQ (reference sequence). CDR3: CASSLPYSYTEAFF. In DNA form, the CDR3 reads TGTGCCAGCAGCTTACCTTATTCTTACACTGAAGCTTTCTTT. The full variable domain, its missing parts supplied by reference TRBV7-9 and TRBJ1-1, is DTGVSQNPRHKITKRGQNVTFRCDPISEHNRLYWYRQTLGQGPEFLTYFQNEAQLEKSRLLSDRFSAERPKGSFSTLEIQRTEQGDSAMYLCASSLPYSYTEAFFGQGTRLTVV.

V and J are TRBV27 and TRBJ1-5; 9 positions agree with TRBD1. The CDR3 consists of 14 residues. The V segment lost 5 bases and the J segment 4 bases; nucleotides outside the gene matches: 3. Germline V gene data show CDR1 as MNHEY and CDR2 as SMNVEV (reference sequence). CDR3 in DNA: TGTGCCAGCAGTCCCGGACAGGGGAATCAGCCCCAGCATTTT. Translation gives CASSPGQGNQPQHF.

The chain links TRBV6-5 to TRBJ2-3; D is unclear. Germline CDR1 is MNHEY and CDR2 is SVGAGI. The CDR3 is made up of 15 amino acids. The V end was cut by 2 bases, the J end by 0 bases, with 9 bases between. CDR3 sequence (DNA): TGTGCCAGCAGTTACACCCGGGCTAGCACAGATACGCAGTATTTT. Its protein is CASSYTRASTDTQYF.